Reported below is one T cell receptor beta chain. Its target is not known. The data derive from a study of cytomegalovirus exposure and HLA in healthy donors. Germline V gene lookup returns CDR1 LNHDA and CDR2 SQIVND (reference sequence). The CDR3 totals 13 residues. The V gene lost 10 bases and the J gene lost 5 bases, with 17 bases spanning the gap. These donors, healthy bone marrow donors, were studied. Points from the study as a whole: A later analysis found common viral pathogens apparently linked to several of the most significant clusters.

Primers for the PCR totalled 60 Vbeta and 13 Jbeta. TCRdb keeps only in-frame clones here, not all; method: immunoSEQ multiplex PCR. Of about 160,000 clones in the sample, roughly 80% were seen once. Sequenced material: PBMCs. The chain joins TRBV19 to TRBJ2-5; D gene uncertain. The source of this sequence is a man younger than 35 in good health and CMV-seropositive. CDR3 residues: CATYSPWRETQYF. CDR3 in DNA: TGTGCCACATATAGCCCCTGGCGTGAGACCCAGTACTTC.